The next 21 T cell receptor beta chains were all read from a single sample in a study of identifying expanded T cells in peripheral blood. Assay used: immunoSEQ multiplex PCR; TCRdb lists only in-frame clones, some missing. The data show 100,000 or so clones, 88% seen once. The sequenced sample was blood. These receptors came from a person aged 18 to 70 in good health.

The V call is TRBV30, the J call TRBJ1-3; the D gene is possibly TRBD1 (6 bases). CDR1 and CDR2 from the germline V gene are GTSNPN and SVGIG (reference sequence). The CDR3 extends over 11 amino acids. The ends were cut back, 5 bases at V and 16 bases at J, with 18 bases in the middle. The CDR3 DNA follows: TGTGCCTGGTTGGCCGGGACAAGCAAGTATTTT. Residues: CAWLAGTSKYF.

This sequence joins TRBV5-1 and TRBJ2-7; 7 bases line up with TRBD1. V trimming: 5 bases; J trimming: 3 bases; junction bases outside the gene matches: 2. The germline CDR1 and CDR2 sequences are SGHRS and YFSETQ. The CDR3 is made up of 12 amino acids. The CDR3 bases are TGCGCCAGCAGTCGACAGGGCTACGAGCAGTACTTC. Protein product: CASSRQGYEQYF.

This clone occurred once. The V call is TRBV10-3, the J call TRBJ1-1, with 7 nucleotides matching TRBD1. Losses at the gene ends were 5 bases for V and 5 bases for J; bases not matched to a gene: 11. The CDR3 is 15 amino acids. CDR1 is ENHRY, CDR2 SYGVKD, per germline. Written as DNA, the CDR3 is TGTGCCATCAGTCAAAACCAGGGGGTTGAAACTGAAGCTTTCTTT. It yields the protein CAISQNQGVETEAFF.

This clone was seen only a few times. This chain joins TRBV5-1 and TRBJ1-5; weak D call: TRBD1 (5 bases). The CDR3 runs 14 residues. The V and J ends lost 0 bases and 5 bases respectively, with 9 bases between them. Germline V gene data show CDR1 as SGHRS and CDR2 as YFSETQ. This CDR3 reads CASSLAGFDQPQHF. CDR3 DNA sequence: TGCGCCAGCAGCTTGGCAGGGTTTGATCAGCCCCAGCATTTT.

This chain joins TRBV7-6 and TRBJ1-1; unclear D gene. Germline V lookup: CDR1 SGHVS, CDR2 FNYEAQ. With 2 bases removed from V and 1 base from J, the gap between germline ends came to 5 bases. CDR3 size: 13 residues. The CDR3 is CASSLNGNTEAFF. As DNA, the CDR3 is TGTGCCAGCAGCTTAAACGGGAACACTGAAGCTTTCTTT.

The chain uses TRBV6-5 and TRBJ2-7; weak D call: TRBD2 (5 bases). The V end was cut by 5 bases, the J end by 0 bases, with 8 bases between. The CDR3 is 13 residues long. Germline values: CDR1 MNHEY, CDR2 SVGAGI. Written as DNA, the CDR3 is TGTGCCAGCAGTAACGGACTCTCCTACGAGCAGTACTTC. It translates to CASSNGLSYEQYF.

The J gene is TRBJ2-4, the V gene TRBV7-2; D is unresolved. Germline V gene sequence: CDR1 SGHTA, CDR2 FQGNSA. This CDR3 comprises 13 residues. V was shortened by 4 bases and J by 5 bases, with 9 bases between the two germline ends. For the CDR3, the DNA is TGTGCCAGCAGCTACACGGCGGAAAACATTCAGTACTTC. This sequence encodes CASSYTAENIQYF.

CDR3 nucleotides: TGTGCCAGCAGCTTCTCCAGGGCAAATGAGCAGTTCTTC. Its protein product is CASSFSRANEQFF. V is TRBV11-3 and J is TRBJ2-1, with a weak D call TRBD1 (5 bases). The CDR3 loop spans 13 amino acids. Germline V gene data show CDR1 as SGHNT and CDR2 as YENEEA. Trimming left V 3 bases short and J 7 bases short, with 10 bases between.

The rearrangement joins TRBV2 to TRBJ1-2; D gene unclear. The CDR3 has 13 amino acids. Germline CDR1 is SNHLY and CDR2 is FYNNEI. Trimming shortened V by 6 bases and J by 13 bases, and 21 bases separated the two germline ends. The CDR3: CASSPTDGSMLTF. CDR3 DNA: TGTGCCAGCAGCCCCACGGACGGGTCTATGCTCACCTTC.

The rearrangement joins TRBV19 to TRBJ2-3; D gene unclear. The V end was cut by 6 bases, the J end by 0 bases, with 7 bases between. This CDR3 is built from 13 residues. Germline assignment: CDR1 LNHDA and CDR2 SQIVND (reference sequence). For the CDR3, the DNA is TGTGCCAGTAGCGACGCTAGCACAGATACGCAGTATTTT. This translates into CASSDASTDTQYF.

This chain uses TRBV6-6 with TRBJ1-2; D is ambiguous. The V gene lost 7 bases and the J gene lost 4 bases, with 19 bases spanning the gap. Germline values: CDR1 MNHNY, CDR2 SVGAGI (reference sequence). There are 15 residues in the CDR3. The CDR3 DNA reads as TGTGCCAGCAAGGTTGCGGACGGTACCTTCTATGGCTACACCTTC. It is translated as CASKVADGTFYGYTF.

This chain uses TRBV9 with TRBJ1-2; a weak D match, TRBD1 (6 bases). V was shortened by 4 bases and J by 3 bases, with 16 bases between the two germline ends. From germline, CDR1 is SGDLS and CDR2 YYNGEE. This CDR3 is 15 amino acids long. This chain's CDR3 is CASSFAGVDDYGYTF. CDR3 nucleotide sequence: TGTGCCAGCAGCTTTGCAGGGGTAGACGACTATGGCTACACCTTC.

The chain is built from TRBV5-1 and TRBJ1-5; D call uncertain. The ends were cut back, 0 bases at V and 2 bases at J, with 6 bases in the middle. Germline V gene sequence: CDR1 SGHRS, CDR2 YFSETQ. The CDR3 spans 14 residues. The CDR3 loop reads CASSLDGGNQPQHF. In nucleotides, the CDR3 is TGCGCCAGCAGCTTGGACGGGGGCAATCAGCCCCAGCATTTT.

V is TRBV30 and J is TRBJ1-2, with D possibly TRBD1 on 6 matching bases. The CDR3 is 16 residues long. Trimming took 1 base from V and 8 from J, leaving 23 bases between them. From germline, CDR1 is GTSNPN and CDR2 SVGIG (reference sequence). This chain's CDR3 is CAWSALTGTTDEGYTF. CDR3 coding DNA: TGTGCCTGGAGTGCCCTAACCGGGACAACCGACGAGGGCTACACCTTC.

This clone showed up just once. This rearrangement joins TRBV9 to TRBJ1-3; D is possibly TRBD1 (6 bases). The CDR3 covers 16 residues. Germline V gives CDR1 SGDLS, CDR2 YYNGEE. V lost 4 bases to trimming and J lost 0 bases, with 14 bases between them. The CDR3 nucleotides read TGTGCCAGCAGCCCCGAGACAGGACGCTCTGGAAACACCATATATTTT. Translated: CASSPETGRSGNTIYF. The full variable domain, completed using reference TRBV9 and TRBJ1-3, is DSGVTQTPKHLITATGQRVTLRCSPRSGDLSVYWYQQSLDQGLQFLIQYYNGEERAKGNILERFSAQQFPDLHSELNLSSLELGDSALYFCASSPETGRSGNTIYFGEGSWLTVV.

The chain employs TRBV5-1 and TRBJ1-2; D is unclear. The CDR3 sequence is 13 residues long. Trimming removed 4 bases from V and 5 bases from J, with 12 bases in between. CDR1 and CDR2 from the germline V gene are SGHRS and YFSETQ. The DNA of the CDR3 is TGCGCCAGCAGCCAGGAGGGTCTATATGGCTACACCTTC. It specifies CASSQEGLYGYTF.

The chain recombines TRBV6-6 with TRBJ1-3, with a tentative D call TRBD1 (5 bases). The CDR3 contains 14 residues. CDR1 MNHNY and CDR2 SVGAGI come from the germline V gene (reference sequence). V was trimmed by 4 bases and J by 1 base, leaving 8 bases between them. CDR3 region: CASSWGVSGNTIYF. CDR3 coding DNA: TGTGCCAGCAGTTGGGGGGTATCTGGAAACACCATATATTTT.

The chain links TRBV5-1 to TRBJ1-3; D is perhaps TRBD1 (5 bases). Trimming cost V 3 bases and J 2 bases, with 18 bases left between them. The CDR3 is made up of 17 amino acids. Germline CDR1 reads SGHRS; CDR2 reads YFSETQ. The CDR3 DNA reads as TGCGCCAGCAGCTCTGGGGCCGTACCCTCCCCTGGAAACACCATATATTTT. Amino acid sequence: CASSSGAVPSPGNTIYF.

This clone has more than one count but fewer than ten. The V and J genes are TRBV12-5 and TRBJ1-1, with a weak D call TRBD1 (5 bases). Germline V CDR1 and CDR2: LGHNT, FRNRAP. The CDR3 is 14 amino acids. The V end was cut by 6 bases, the J end by 5 bases, with 16 bases between. The CDR3 region has the DNA TGTGCTAGTGGGGGGGACGGGAAGAGGACTGAAGCTTTCTTT. Translating gives CASGGDGKRTEAFF.

The chain couples TRBV7-3 to TRBJ2-1; 7 bases agree with TRBD1. The CDR3 loop spans 13 amino acids. The germline CDR1 and CDR2 sequences are SGHTA and FQGTGA. Losses at the gene ends were 3 bases for V and 5 bases for J; bases not matched to a gene: 1. The CDR3 here is CASSLTGNNEQFF. The CDR3, as DNA: TGTGCCAGCAGCTTGACAGGGAACAATGAGCAGTTCTTC.

J is TRBJ2-7 and V is TRBV5-6; TRBD1 agrees at 8 bases. Germline V gene data show CDR1 as SGHDT and CDR2 as YYEEEE. The CDR3 is 15 amino acids. Trimming cost V 0 bases and J 2 bases; bases outside gene matches: 4. CDR3 in DNA: TGTGCCAGCAGCTTGGGACAGGGGATCCCCTACGAGCAGTACTTC. Translated: CASSLGQGIPYEQYF. Full variable domain (rest looked up from reference TRBV5-6 and TRBJ2-7): DAGVTQSPTHLIKTRGQQVTLRCSPKSGHDTVSWYQQALGQGPQFIFQYYEEEERQRGNFPDRFSGHQFPNYSSELNVNALLLGDSALYLCASSLGQGIPYEQYFGPGTRLTVT.